This entry concerns a single T cell receptor (beta chain). CDR3 length equals 15 residues. V was pared by 5 bases and J by 4 bases, with 17 bases between. Germline V gives CDR1 SNHLY, CDR2 FYNNEI. These data are taken from a study of cytomegalovirus exposure and HLA in healthy donors. Study background: Out of 170 million or so T cells, an earlier analysis found over 90 million unique TCR beta sequences in total. Membership in the Caucasian-associated ancestry cluster was found for around four fifths of approximately 380 genotyped donors.

The PCR made use of 60 Vbeta and 13 Jbeta primers. Sequenced by immunoSEQ multiplex PCR; TCRdb stores in-frame clones only, minus some. This sample has about 91,000 clones, with 85% to 90% found just once. The origin of this receptor is a man younger than 35 in good health and CMV-seronegative. The sample was PBMCs. The chain has TRBV2 and TRBJ1-2, with D possibly TRBD1 on 5 matching bases. CDR3 region: CASSRTPPGLYGYTF. As DNA, the CDR3 is TGTGCCAGCAGTCGGACTCCGCCGGGACTCTATGGCTACACCTTC. Full variable domain (rest looked up from reference TRBV2 and TRBJ1-2): EPEVTQTPSHQVTQMGQEVILRCVPISNHLYFYWYRQILGQKVEFLVSFYNNEISEKSEIFDDQFSVERPDGSNFTLKIRSTKLEDSAMYFCASSRTPPGLYGYTFGSGTRLTVV.